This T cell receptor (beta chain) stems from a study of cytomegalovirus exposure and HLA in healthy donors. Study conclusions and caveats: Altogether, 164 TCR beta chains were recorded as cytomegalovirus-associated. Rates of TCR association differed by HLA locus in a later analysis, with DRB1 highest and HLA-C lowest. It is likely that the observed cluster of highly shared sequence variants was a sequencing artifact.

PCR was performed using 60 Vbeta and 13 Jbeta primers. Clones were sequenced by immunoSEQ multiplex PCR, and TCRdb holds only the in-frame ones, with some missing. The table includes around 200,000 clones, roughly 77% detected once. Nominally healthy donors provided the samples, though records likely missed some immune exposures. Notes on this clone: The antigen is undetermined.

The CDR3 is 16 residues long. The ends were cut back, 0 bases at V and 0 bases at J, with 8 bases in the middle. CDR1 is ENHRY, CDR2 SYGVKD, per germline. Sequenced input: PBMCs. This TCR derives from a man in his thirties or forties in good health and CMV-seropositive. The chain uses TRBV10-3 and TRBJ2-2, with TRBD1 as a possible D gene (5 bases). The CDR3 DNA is TGTGCCATCAGTGAGTCAAGGACAACGAACACCGGGGAGCTGTTTTTT. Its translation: CAISESRTTNTGELFF.